The following is a TCR beta chain sequence with its context. This specimen belongs to a study of blood T cell repertoires in COVID-19. Study overall: Whether acute or convalescent, the COVID-19 samples came from the United States, Italy and Spain. PBMCs, B-cell-depleted T cells, or T cells were the source of the cDNA or gDNA that made up the material.

Participants' own reports of clinical history determined their cohort assignment. The data were produced by immunoSEQ multiplex PCR, yet TCRdb's version contains in-frame clones alone and is incomplete. The sample has about 200,000 clones; around 84% are singletons. This CDR3 spans 14 amino acids. From germline, CDR1 is SGHRS and CDR2 YFSETQ. V was shortened by 3 bases and J by 4 bases, with 12 bases between the two germline ends. The sequencing input was PBMCs or T cells enriched from blood (not recorded which). The rearrangement joins TRBV5-1 to TRBJ2-3, with TRBD2 as a possible D gene (5 bases). The TCR comes from a woman in her thirties or forties with acute COVID-19. The CDR3 DNA reads as TGCGCCAGCAGCTCCCCCCGGACTGCAGATACGCAGTATTTT. Translated, it gives CASSSPRTADTQYF.